These 25 T cell receptor beta chains came from one sample sequenced in a study of naive and memory T cell subsets. The beta constant-region primer was an equimolar mix of two oligonucleotides covering TRBC1 and TRBC2. TCRdb reprocessed the UMI-ligation and nested PCR reads with MiXCR, giving one entry per CDR3 protein. The table includes some 87,000 distinct CDR3 sequences, 7% detected once. The sequenced sample was central memory CD4+ T cells from blood. All receptors derive from a human donor in good health.

This clonotype was counted only a few times. V usage is TRBV28 and J usage is TRBJ1-2, with D possibly TRBD1 on 5 matching bases. This CDR3 has 15 residues. Germline V gene lookup returns CDR1 MDHEN and CDR2 SYDVKM. Trimming took 6 bases from V and 0 from J, leaving 14 bases between them. CDR3 residues: CASRPGGGPNYGYTF. The CDR3 DNA reads TGTGCCAGCAGGCCCGGGGGGGGACCTAACTATGGCTACACCTTC.

This clonotype has ten or more counts. V and J are TRBV6-2 or TRBV6-3 and TRBJ2-5, with TRBD2 matching 8 bases. From germline, CDR1 is MNHEY and CDR2 SVGEGT. With V trimmed by 6 bases and J by 4 bases, 4 bases remained unmatched. The CDR3 contains 13 residues. DNA for the CDR3: TGTGCCAGCAGACCCACTAGCGGAGAGACCCAGTACTTC. Translation: CASRPTSGETQYF.

This clonotype showed up many times. The genes are TRBV12-3 or TRBV12-4 and TRBJ1-1; D is ambiguous. Trimming shortened V by 7 bases and J by 3 bases, and 27 bases separated the two germline ends. The length of the CDR3 is 18 residues. CDR3 sequence: CASIPRWQQPQEDTEAFF. The CDR3, as DNA: TGTGCCAGCATCCCTCGCTGGCAACAGCCGCAAGAGGACACTGAAGCTTTCTTT.

This clonotype was observed at least ten times. V usage is TRBV2 and J usage is TRBJ2-3; D is unclear. Trimming removed 6 bases from V and 1 base from J, with 14 bases in between. Germline-derived CDR1 and CDR2 are SNHLY and FYNNEI. CDR3 length: 15 residues. The CDR3 nucleotides are TGTGCCAGCAGGTCCCGAGTTGGCGGCACAGATACGCAGTATTTT. Translated, it gives CASRSRVGGTDTQYF.

Only a few counts were recorded for this clonotype. The chain combines TRBV24-1 with TRBJ2-3; either TRBD1 or TRBD2 may fit D (5 bases each). This CDR3 has 17 amino acids. V lost 3 bases to trimming and J lost 1 base, with 16 bases between them. CDR1 and CDR2 from the germline V gene are KGHDR and SFDVKD. The CDR3 DNA is TGTGCCACCAGTGATCCTGGGGGTTCTTGGGGCACAGATACGCAGTATTTT. Translating gives CATSDPGGSWGTDTQYF.

In the case of this clonotype: The junction differs from germline at one of its ends, possibly a read error. This chain uses TRBV24-1 with TRBJ1-2, with 7 bases matching TRBD1. The CDR3 has 15 residues. From germline, CDR1 is KGHDR and CDR2 SFDVKD. This CDR3 reads CATSDTTRGNYCYTF. CDR3 DNA sequence: TGTGCCACCAGTGACACTACCAGGGGGAACTATTGCTACACCTTC.

This clonotype came up a few times. This rearrangement joins TRBV20-1 to TRBJ1-6; D is perhaps TRBD1 (5 bases). The CDR3 has 17 residues. The germline V gene has CDR1 DFQATT and CDR2 SNEGSKA (reference sequence). Trimming removed 5 bases from V and 2 bases from J, with 19 bases in between. For the CDR3, the DNA is TGCAGTGCTCGGAGGAGAGACAGCGGCGCCTATAATTCACCCCTCCACTTT. It translates to CSARRRDSGAYNSPLHF.

V and J are TRBV20-1 and TRBJ2-7; D may match TRBD1 or TRBD2 (6 bases each). Trimming took off 4 bases at V and 5 bases at J, with 24 bases between the two ends. Germline CDR1 reads DFQATT; CDR2 reads SNEGSKA (reference sequence). The CDR3 length is 16 residues. CDR3 nucleotides: TGCAGTGCTAAGTCCGGAGGGGGAACAGGGCGGCACGAGCAGTACTTC. Protein sequence: CSAKSGGGTGRHEQYF.

This clonotype was counted many times. The V and J genes are TRBV29-1 and TRBJ2-7, with 7 bases identical to TRBD2. CDR3 length equals 12 residues. V shed 4 bases, J shed 1 base, and the junction held 1 base outside the gene matches. Germline CDR1 and CDR2: SQVTM and ANQGSEA. The CDR3 DNA follows: TGCAGCGTTGGGACTAGTTCCTACGAGCAGTACTTC. It encodes CSVGTSSYEQYF.

This clonotype is labeled medium-sized. The rearrangement links TRBV7-8 to TRBJ1-6; 8 bases line up with TRBD1. The ends lost 5 bases at V and 7 bases at J; junction bases unmatched: 7. Germline V lookup: CDR1 SGHVS, CDR2 FQNEAQ. CDR3 length: 15 amino acids. The CDR3 sequence is CASSPGQERNSPLHF. CDR3 in DNA: TGTGCCAGCAGCCCGGGACAGGAGAGAAATTCACCCCTCCACTTT.

In its sample, this clonotype was seen many times. The CDR3 is CSVQGNSNQPQHF. The DNA for the CDR3 is TGCAGCGTTCAAGGGAATAGCAATCAGCCCCAGCATTTT. The chain couples TRBV29-1 to TRBJ1-5; unclear D gene. The CDR3 is made up of 13 amino acids. Germline V gene lookup returns CDR1 SQVTM and CDR2 ANQGSEA. V was trimmed by 5 bases and J by 0 bases, leaving 8 bases between them.

The rearrangement links TRBV9 to TRBJ2-5; D possibly matches TRBD1 or TRBD2 (6 bases each). V lost 4 bases to trimming and J lost 1 base, with 14 bases between them. In germline, CDR1 is SGDLS, CDR2 YYNGEE. CDR3 size: 15 residues. The CDR3: CASSLGGSSQETQYF. The CDR3 DNA follows: TGTGCCAGCAGCCTAGGGGGGTCCAGCCAAGAGACCCAGTACTTC.

A few counts support this clonotype. This rearrangement joins TRBV6-1 to TRBJ1-5; D gene unclear. The CDR3 totals 15 residues. The V gene's germline CDR1 is MNHNS and CDR2 SASEGT. V gave up 1 base and J gave up 2 bases, with 9 bases separating them. CDR3: CASSEGRRGNQPQHF. As DNA, the CDR3 is TGTGCCAGCAGTGAAGGACGGAGGGGCAATCAGCCCCAGCATTTT.

This chain uses TRBV12-3 or TRBV12-4 with TRBJ2-6; D is ambiguous. V lost 2 bases to trimming and J lost 0 bases, with 5 bases between them. This CDR3 comprises 15 residues. CDR3 bases: TGTGCCAGCAGTTTACTGTCCTCTGGGGCCAACGTCCTGACTTTC. Amino acids: CASSLLSSGANVLTF.

The sample holds many counts of this clonotype. A junction boundary mismatches the germline segment, possibly from a read error. The CDR3: CATSGTGTGYAQYF. The CDR3 DNA is TGTGCCACCAGTGGAACAGGGACTGGGTACGCGCAGTACTTC. The gene calls are TRBV24-1 and TRBJ2-7; D is tentatively TRBD1 or TRBD2 (6 bases each). Germline V lookup: CDR1 KGHDR, CDR2 SFDVKD. The CDR3 contains 14 residues.

This clonotype was counted between two and nine times. This chain links TRBV27 with TRBJ1-6, with TRBD1 matching over 9 bases. Trimming at V came to 6 bases and at J to 5 bases, leaving 8 bases not matched to a gene. The CDR3 runs to 16 residues. CDR1 and CDR2 (germline): MNHEY, SMNVEV (reference sequence). DNA of the CDR3: TGTGCCAGCAGACCCTCTGACAGGGGGGATAATTCACCCCTCCACTTT. It codes for CASRPSDRGDNSPLHF.

This clonotype was seen repeatedly, ten times or more. The chain recombines TRBV5-6 with TRBJ2-3; 14 bases match TRBD2. Germline values: CDR1 SGHDT, CDR2 YYEEEE. The CDR3 totals 16 residues. J was trimmed by 5 bases and V by 4 bases; bases with no gene match: 6. This chain's CDR3 is CASSQGLAGGEDTQYF. CDR3 coding DNA: TGTGCCAGCAGCCAAGGACTAGCGGGGGGCGAAGATACGCAGTATTTT.

This chain connects TRBV20-1 to TRBJ2-1; 10 nucleotides line up with TRBD2. This CDR3 is 15 amino acids long. V was pared by 6 bases and J by 7 bases, with 12 bases of the junction left unmatched. Germline V gene sequence: CDR1 DFQATT, CDR2 SNEGSKA (reference sequence). The CDR3 is CSAYPSGRALNEQFF. DNA of the CDR3: TGCAGTGCATACCCGAGCGGGAGGGCATTGAATGAGCAGTTCTTC.

This clonotype was seen more than once but under ten times. This chain connects TRBV20-1 to TRBJ2-1; TRBD2 aligns across 7 bases. CDR3 length: 13 residues. Germline assignment: CDR1 DFQATT and CDR2 SNEGSKA (reference sequence). V lost 5 bases to trimming and J lost 9 bases; unmatched junction nucleotides: 10. The CDR3 is CSAPLTSYGEQFF. The CDR3 region has the DNA TGCAGTGCTCCCCTGACTAGCTATGGTGAGCAGTTCTTC.

This clonotype was seen more than once but under ten times. V gene TRBV6-5 combines with J gene TRBJ2-2, with D tentatively TRBD1 (7 bases). CDR3 length equals 17 residues. Germline lookup yields CDR1 MNHEY and CDR2 SVGAGI. The V and J ends lost 3 bases and 8 bases respectively, with 22 bases between them. The CDR3 loop reads CASSYRRGQGWNGELFF. The CDR3 region has the DNA TGTGCCAGCAGTTATCGGAGGGGGCAGGGGTGGAATGGGGAGCTGTTTTTT.

V and J are TRBV7-2 and TRBJ2-7; no firm D call. The V gene's germline CDR1 is SGHTA and CDR2 FQGNSA. V dropped 2 bases and J dropped 2 bases, with 7 bases sitting between them. The CDR3 extends over 13 amino acids. The CDR3 here is CASSLYGPYEQYF. CDR3 DNA: TGTGCCAGCAGCTTATATGGACCCTACGAGCAGTACTTC. The complete variable domain, with remaining parts taken from reference TRBV7-2 and TRBJ2-7, reads GAGVSQSPSNKVTEKGKDVELRCDPISGHTALYWYRQSLGQGLEFLIYFQGNSAPDKSGLPSDRFSAERTGGSVSTLTIQRTQQEDSAVYLCASSLYGPYEQYFGPGTRLTVT.

This chain links TRBV20-1 with TRBJ1-5; D remains ambiguous. V was pared by 4 bases and J by 3 bases, with 13 bases between. CDR3 length: 14 amino acids. Germline CDR1 and CDR2: DFQATT and SNEGSKA (reference sequence). CDR3 bases: TGCAGTGCTACGCAGGCGAGACTCAATCAGCCCCAGCATTTT. Translated, it gives CSATQARLNQPQHF.

This clonotype was observed a few times. The chain has TRBV12-3 or TRBV12-4 and TRBJ2-6; TRBD2 aligns across 13 bases. The junction had 10 bases not matched to a gene; V was cut back by 5 bases and J by 3 bases. This CDR3 is built from 19 residues. The CDR3 coding sequence is TGTGCCAGCAGTCCCGGGACTAGCGGGACAGGAGGTGGGGCCAACGTCCTGACTTTC. Protein product: CASSPGTSGTGGGANVLTF.

This clonotype was seen a handful of times. CDR3 residues: CASSLNDEQYF. The CDR3 DNA follows: TGTGCCAGCAGCTTAAACGACGAGCAGTACTTC. J is TRBJ2-7 and V is TRBV7-2; D call uncertain. The CDR3 has 11 residues. From germline, CDR1 is SGHTA and CDR2 FQGNSA. V lost 2 bases and J 5 bases, leaving 4 bases between the germline ends.

This clonotype appeared many times. This rearrangement joins TRBV24-1 to TRBJ2-6, with unresolved D. Between the trimmed V and J ends, which lost 3 bases and 3 bases, there was a span of 17 bases. CDR1 is KGHDR and CDR2 is SFDVKD in the germline V gene. CDR3 size: 18 residues. Written as DNA, the CDR3 is TGTGCCACCAGTGATAGGTCACAATCCAAGAGTGGGGCCAACGTCCTGACTTTC. Its translation is CATSDRSQSKSGANVLTF.